The next 17 T cell receptor beta chains were all read from a single sample in a study of response to subunit inactivated influenza vaccine. TCRdb analysed the RT-PCR reads with MiXCR anew, one entry per CDR3 protein. The sample comprises about 520,000 distinct CDR3 sequences, about 25% of which are singletons, and approximately 2% rests with the top ten. The sequencing used CD4+ T cells sorted from PBMCs, collected less than 6 days after vaccination. The receptors were gathered from a man in his fifties or sixties who received an inactivated influenza vaccine.

V and J are TRBV20-1 and TRBJ1-5; 7 bases match TRBD1. CDR3 length equals 14 residues. Germline CDR1 reads DFQATT; CDR2 reads SNEGSKA (reference sequence). V was pared by 2 bases and J by 3 bases, with 4 bases of the junction left unmatched. The CDR3 protein is CSARRGQANQPQHF. CDR3 DNA sequence: TGCAGTGCTAGACGCGGACAGGCCAATCAGCCCCAGCATTTT.

This clonotype has just a few counts. The CDR3 here is CSAREGGTNTGELFF. CDR3 nucleotide sequence: TGCAGTGCTAGAGAGGGGGGCACGAACACCGGGGAGCTGTTTTTT. The genes are TRBV20-1 and TRBJ2-2, with D perhaps TRBD1 or TRBD2 (6 bases each). Germline CDR1 reads DFQATT; CDR2 reads SNEGSKA (reference sequence). Trimming pared 0 bases from V and 0 bases from J, leaving 8 bases between. The CDR3 spans 15 residues.

This clonotype has just a few counts. This chain connects TRBV5-1 to TRBJ2-2; 9 bases are shared with TRBD1. The CDR3 has 16 amino acids. The V gene's germline CDR1 is SGHRS and CDR2 YFSETQ. With 4 bases clipped from V and 7 bases from J, the junction kept 11 bases outside the gene matches. The DNA for the CDR3 is TGCGCCAGCAGCACGGGAGCCGGGACAGGGATCGGGGAGCTGTTTTTT. Translation gives CASSTGAGTGIGELFF.

This clonotype showed up many times. The V gene is TRBV4-2, the J gene TRBJ2-1, with 10 bases aligning to TRBD2. This CDR3 has 14 amino acids. Unmatched junction bases numbered 2, after V lost 4 bases and J lost 5 bases. The germline gives CDR1 LGHNA, CDR2 YNFKEQ. The DNA for the CDR3 is TGTGCCAGCAGCCTGAGCGGGGGGGACAATGAGCAGTTCTTC. Encoded protein: CASSLSGGDNEQFF.

The chain links TRBV11-2 to TRBJ2-5, with 8 bases identical to TRBD1. Germline CDR1 is SGHAT and CDR2 is FQNNGV. V lost 0 bases to trimming and J lost 5 bases; unmatched junction nucleotides: 11. The CDR3 runs 17 residues. The CDR3 DNA follows: TGTGCCAGCAGCTTAGAGACCGGACAGGGTAGTTGGGAGACCCAGTACTTC. Protein sequence: CASSLETGQGSWETQYF.

This clonotype was seen a handful of times. One end of the junction varies from germline; a read error may be responsible. J is TRBJ1-5 and V is TRBV12-3 or TRBV12-4; no definite D call. The CDR3 length is 17 residues. Here the CDR3 DNA reads TGTGCCAGCAGTTTATCCCCGCTAAGAATTAGCGATCAGCCCCAGCATTTT. Translated, it gives CASSLSPLRISDQPQHF.

This clonotype was detected a few times. The V gene is TRBV7-9, the J gene TRBJ1-2, with D possibly TRBD1 on 5 matching bases. Germline V gene data show CDR1 as SEHNR and CDR2 as FQNEAQ (reference sequence). This CDR3 contains 14 residues. V dropped 2 bases and J dropped 2 bases, with 9 bases sitting between them. In DNA form, the CDR3 reads TGTGCCAGCAGCTTACTTGGGACGAACTATGGCTACACCTTC. This sequence encodes CASSLLGTNYGYTF.

This clonotype was seen a few times. The chain joins TRBV3-1 to TRBJ1-5, with D hard to call. From germline, CDR1 is LGHDT and CDR2 YNNKEL (reference sequence). This CDR3 spans 14 amino acids. V was trimmed by 0 bases and J by 1 base, leaving 4 bases between them. The CDR3 here is CASSQELSNQPQHF. The CDR3 DNA reads as TGTGCCAGCAGCCAAGAGTTGAGCAATCAGCCCCAGCATTTT. The whole variable domain, remainder taken from reference TRBV3-1 and TRBJ1-5, is DTAVSQTPKYLVTQMGNDKSIKCEQNLGHDTMYWYKQDSKKFLKIMFSYNNKELIINETVPNRFSPKSPDKAHLNLHINSLELGDSAVYFCASSQELSNQPQHFGDGTRLSIL.

This clonotype was observed a few times. The chain is built from TRBV29-1 and TRBJ1-4; unclear D gene. CDR3 length: 12 amino acids. Germline CDR1 and CDR2: SQVTM and ANQGSEA. Trimming removed 5 bases at V and 0 bases at J, with 4 bases between. The CDR3 DNA sequence: TGCAGCGTTCTACCAACTAATGAAAAACTGTTTTTT. Protein sequence: CSVLPTNEKLFF.

This clonotype was seen a few times. CDR3 residues: CASSRNQGQGSYEQYF. The CDR3 DNA sequence: TGCGCCAGCAGCCGGAACCAGGGACAGGGGTCCTACGAGCAGTACTTC. The chain couples TRBV4-3 to TRBJ2-7; 10 positions agree with TRBD1. CDR1 is LGHNA, CDR2 YSLEER, per germline. The CDR3 extends over 16 amino acids. V gave up 4 bases and J gave up 1 base; unmatched junction bases: 7.

The chain employs TRBV6-2 or TRBV6-3 and TRBJ2-1; 10 bases are a match to TRBD2. There are 16 residues in the CDR3. With V trimmed by 0 bases and J by 5 bases, 4 bases remained unmatched. Germline CDR1 is MNHEY and CDR2 is SVGEGT. The CDR3 coding sequence is TGTGCCAGCAGTTACTCAAGCGGGGGGGCCAACAATGAGCAGTTCTTC. Amino acid sequence: CASSYSSGGANNEQFF.

V usage is TRBV9 and J usage is TRBJ2-2; 7 nucleotides align to TRBD2. This CDR3 has 16 residues. Germline CDR1 reads SGDLS; CDR2 reads YYNGEE. J gave up 2 bases and V 0 bases, and 4 bases lay outside the gene matches. The CDR3 DNA reads TGTGCCAGCAGCGTAGCGGGAGGAATAAACACCGGGGAGCTGTTTTTT. Translating gives CASSVAGGINTGELFF. The variable domain in full, with the rest retrieved from reference TRBV9 and TRBJ2-2, is DSGVTQTPKHLITATGQRVTLRCSPRSGDLSVYWYQQSLDQGLQFLIQYYNGEERAKGNILERFSAQQFPDLHSELNLSSLELGDSALYFCASSVAGGINTGELFFGEGSRLTVL.

This chain links TRBV9 with TRBJ2-3; 7 bases align to TRBD1. V trimming: 2 bases; J trimming: 0 bases; junction bases outside the gene matches: 15. CDR1 is SGDLS and CDR2 is YYNGEE in the germline V gene. This CDR3 is built from 19 residues. In DNA form, the CDR3 reads TGTGCCAGCAGCGTGGGATGGGACAGACGGATTCTGAGCACAGATACGCAGTATTTT. It codes for CASSVGWDRRILSTDTQYF. Filled out from reference TRBV9 and TRBJ2-3, the complete variable domain reads DSGVTQTPKHLITATGQRVTLRCSPRSGDLSVYWYQQSLDQGLQFLIQYYNGEERAKGNILERFSAQQFPDLHSELNLSSLELGDSALYFCASSVGWDRRILSTDTQYFGPGTRLTVL.

In its sample, this clonotype was seen many times. This chain joins TRBV12-3 or TRBV12-4 and TRBJ2-1; D tentatively reads TRBD1 or TRBD2 (5 bases each). Between the trimmed V and J ends, which lost 5 bases and 10 bases, there was a span of 21 bases. The CDR3 runs 15 residues. CDR3 nucleotide sequence: TGTGCCAGCAGTAACTCCTTCGCCCGGGACCGGGAGCAGTTCTTC. This sequence encodes CASSNSFARDREQFF.

The chain has TRBV7-2 and TRBJ1-2; 9 bases match TRBD1. CDR3 length: 17 amino acids. CDR1 and CDR2 from the germline V gene are SGHTA and FQGNSA. V was clipped by 1 base and J by 2 bases; unmatched bases: 8. CDR3 DNA: TGTGCCAGCAGCTTAGTAACAGGGGGCGTTTCAAACTATGGCTACACCTTC. Its protein is CASSLVTGGVSNYGYTF.

This chain links TRBV2 with TRBJ2-2, with 8 nucleotides matching TRBD1. This CDR3 region has 14 residues. CDR1 and CDR2 from the germline V gene are SNHLY and FYNNEI. The trim removed 6 bases at V and 4 bases at J, leaving 4 bases unmatched. As DNA, the CDR3 is TGTGCCAGCAGGGACAGGGACGTCACCGGGGAGCTGTTTTTT. This translates into CASRDRDVTGELFF.

This chain links TRBV18 with TRBJ2-7, with TRBD2 identical over 7 bases. Germline lookup yields CDR1 KGHSH and CDR2 LQKENI. V was clipped by 0 bases and J by 6 bases; unmatched bases: 5. The CDR3 runs 14 residues. The CDR3: CASSPPGGPREQYF. CDR3 sequence (DNA): TGTGCCAGCTCACCACCGGGAGGGCCCCGCGAGCAGTACTTC.